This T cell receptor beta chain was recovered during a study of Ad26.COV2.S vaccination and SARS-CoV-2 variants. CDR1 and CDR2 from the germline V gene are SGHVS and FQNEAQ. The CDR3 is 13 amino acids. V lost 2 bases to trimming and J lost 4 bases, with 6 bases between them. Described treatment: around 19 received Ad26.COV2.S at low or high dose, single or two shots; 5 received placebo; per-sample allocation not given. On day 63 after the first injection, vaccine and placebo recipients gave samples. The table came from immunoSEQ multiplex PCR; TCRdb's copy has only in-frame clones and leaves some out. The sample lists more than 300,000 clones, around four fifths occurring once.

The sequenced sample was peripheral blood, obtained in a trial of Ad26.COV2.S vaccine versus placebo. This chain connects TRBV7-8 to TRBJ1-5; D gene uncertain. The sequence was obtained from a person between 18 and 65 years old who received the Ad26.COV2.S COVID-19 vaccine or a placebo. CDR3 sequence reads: CASSLRRNQPQHF. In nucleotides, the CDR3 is TGTGCCAGCAGCTTACGCAGGAATCAGCCCCAGCATTTT.